Each of the 29 T cell receptor beta chains below was sequenced from the same sample in a study of blood T cell repertoires in COVID-19. The protocol was immunoSEQ multiplex PCR, while the TCRdb copy is restricted to in-frame clones and leaves out a portion. The table has about 250,000 clones, more than 70% seen once. The sequenced sample was peripheral blood. The receptors stem from a woman in her 30s with COVID-19, enrolled during active disease.

The chain has TRBV5-6 and TRBJ1-3; 7 bases match TRBD1. Per the germline V gene, CDR1 is SGHDT and CDR2 is YYEEEE. V lost 3 bases, J lost 2 bases, and 2 bases stayed unmatched. This CDR3 has 14 residues. CDR3 nucleotides: TGTGCCAGCAGCTATGGGACAGCTGGAAACACCATATATTTT. Protein: CASSYGTAGNTIYF.

The gene calls are TRBV19 and TRBJ1-2, with 7 bases that match TRBD1. V lost 6 bases to trimming and J lost 5 bases; unmatched junction nucleotides: 6. CDR1 LNHDA and CDR2 SQIVND come from the germline V gene (reference sequence). The CDR3 has 13 amino acids. In nucleotides, the CDR3 is TGTGCCAGTAGGGAGTACAGGGGATATGGCTACACCTTC. Translating it yields CASREYRGYGYTF. The entire variable domain, with the rest obtained from reference TRBV19 and TRBJ1-2, is as follows: DGGITQSPKYLFRKEGQNVTLSCEQNLNHDAMYWYRQDPGQGLRLIYYSQIVNDFQKGDIAEGYSVSREKKESFPLTVTSAQKNPTAFYLCASREYRGYGYTFGSGTRLTVV.

The chain has TRBV11-2 and TRBJ2-5; 12 nucleotides agree with TRBD2. CDR3 length equals 16 residues. V gave up 5 bases and J gave up 2 bases; unmatched junction bases: 6. Germline V gene sequence: CDR1 SGHAT, CDR2 FQNNGV. CDR3 DNA sequence: TGTGCCAGCAGCCCGAAAGGACTAGCGGGGCAAGAGACCCAGTACTTC. Protein product: CASSPKGLAGQETQYF.

The rearrangement joins TRBV12-3 or TRBV12-4 to TRBJ1-3; weak D call: TRBD1 (5 bases). The CDR3 extends over 13 amino acids. In DNA, the CDR3 is TGTGGGGGCGGAGACCTTTCTGGAAACACCATATATTTT. This sequence encodes CGGGDLSGNTIYF.

The chain has TRBV3-1 (or the pseudogene TRBV3-2) and TRBJ1-3; 8 bases are shared with TRBD1. This CDR3 is built from 16 residues. Looked up from germline, CDR1 is LGHDT and CDR2 is YNNKEL (reference sequence). V was pared by 3 bases and J by 2 bases, with 6 bases of the junction left unmatched. The CDR3 here is CASSHQGQGPGNTIYF. In DNA, the CDR3 is TGTGCCAGCAGCCATCAAGGACAGGGCCCTGGAAACACCATATATTTT.

The chain joins TRBV19 to TRBJ2-1, with 8 bases fitting TRBD1. This CDR3 region has 15 residues. CDR1 and CDR2 (germline): LNHDA, SQIVND (reference sequence). V trimming: 1 base; J trimming: 5 bases; junction bases outside the gene matches: 4. CDR3 nucleotide sequence: TGTGCCAGTAGTATAGGGCAGGGGGCGCACAATGAGCAGTTCTTC. It is translated as CASSIGQGAHNEQFF.

The chain combines TRBV4-1 with TRBJ2-1, with 12 bases identical to TRBD2. The CDR3 spans 17 residues. Per the germline V gene, CDR1 is MGHRA and CDR2 is YSYEKL. Germline trimming cut 1 base from V and 8 bases from J; bases unmatched to any gene: 9. The CDR3 bases are TGCGCCAGCAGCCAAGCCCCCCTAGCGGGGGGGGTCGATGAGCAGTTCTTC. Encoded protein: CASSQAPLAGGVDEQFF.

This rearrangement joins TRBV10-2 to TRBJ2-7, with 9 positions matching TRBD1. The CDR3 contains 16 residues. J lost 0 bases, V lost 5 bases, and 8 bases had no gene match. Germline loops: CDR1 WSHSY, CDR2 SAAADI. The CDR3 loop is CASSPSGQGSSYEQYV. The CDR3 coding sequence is TGCGCCAGCAGTCCCTCCGGACAGGGGAGCTCCTACGAGCAGTACGTC.

The rearrangement uses TRBV27 and TRBJ2-7; 10 bases align to TRBD2. Per the germline V gene, CDR1 is MNHEY and CDR2 is SMNVEV (reference sequence). V lost 2 bases to trimming and J lost 2 bases; unmatched junction nucleotides: 3. The CDR3 has 15 residues. DNA of the CDR3: TGTGCCAGCAGTTTAGCACTAGCGGGAACCTACGAGCAGTACGTC. Translating gives CASSLALAGTYEQYV.

This chain connects TRBV12-5 to TRBJ1-1; D perhaps matches TRBD1 (5 bases). V dropped 2 bases and J dropped 0 bases, with 22 bases sitting between them. The CDR3 covers 19 residues. The germline V gene encodes CDR1 LGHNT and CDR2 FRNRAP. The CDR3 loop is CASGLKGSRDFKLNTEAFF. DNA for the CDR3: TGTGCTAGTGGTTTGAAAGGGAGTCGGGACTTCAAGCTGAACACTGAAGCTTTCTTT.

V gene TRBV7-6 combines with J gene TRBJ1-5; no firm D call. Germline CDR1 is SGHVS and CDR2 is FNYEAQ. V was trimmed by 5 bases and J by 7 bases, leaving 15 bases between them. The CDR3 is 14 amino acids. Here the CDR3 DNA reads TGTGCCAGCAGCCGAAGTTCGGGTGGCCAGCCCCAGCATTTT. This translates into CASSRSSGGQPQHF.

The genes are TRBV19 and TRBJ2-7; tentatively, D is TRBD1 (6 bases). Deletions cut 10 bases from V and 3 bases from J, with 19 bases between. The CDR3 spans 14 residues. Germline V gene data show CDR1 as LNHDA and CDR2 as SQIVND (reference sequence). The CDR3 coding sequence is TGTGCCACCCAACAGGGCCAGGGCTTCTACGAGCAGTACTTC. Its protein is CATQQGQGFYEQYF.

This clone has only one observation. This sequence joins TRBV9 and TRBJ2-3, with a possible D match to TRBD1 (6 bases). This CDR3 is 15 amino acids long. The V gene's germline CDR1 is SGDLS and CDR2 YYNGEE. Deletions cut 0 bases from V and 0 bases from J, with 8 bases between. CDR3 in amino acids: CASSVGQASTDTQYF. CDR3 bases: TGTGCCAGCAGCGTAGGACAGGCTAGCACAGATACGCAGTATTTT.

J is TRBJ2-2 and V is TRBV7-6; 7 nucleotides agree with TRBD2. The CDR3 sequence is 16 residues long. Trimming at V came to 3 bases and at J to 2 bases, leaving 6 bases not matched to a gene. CDR1 SGHVS and CDR2 FNYEAQ come from the germline V gene. The CDR3 nucleotides read TGTGCCAGCAGCTTGGGAGCTAGCGGAAACACCGGGGAGCTGTTTTTT. As protein: CASSLGASGNTGELFF.

The rearrangement joins TRBV29-1 to TRBJ2-7; 10 bases align to TRBD2. The V segment lost 5 bases and the J segment 3 bases; nucleotides outside the gene matches: 10. This CDR3 has 15 residues. Germline V lookup: CDR1 SQVTM, CDR2 ANQGSEA. As DNA, the CDR3 is TGCAGCGTTCCAAGCCCCACTAGCGGGAACTACGAGCAGTACGTC. Its translation is CSVPSPTSGNYEQYV.

The CDR3 region is CASSQAKDQPQHF. As DNA, the CDR3 is TGTGCCAGCAGCCAAGCTAAAGATCAGCCCCAGCATTTT. This chain joins TRBV3-1 (or the pseudogene TRBV3-2) and TRBJ1-5; D is unresolved. Per germline, CDR1 LGHDT and CDR2 YNNKEL (reference sequence). V was shortened by 1 base and J by 5 bases, with 6 bases between the two germline ends. This CDR3 has 13 amino acids.

The rearrangement uses TRBV18 and TRBJ2-7, with TRBD2 identical over 8 bases. The ends lost 1 base at V and 4 bases at J; junction bases unmatched: 3. The germline V gene encodes CDR1 KGHSH and CDR2 LQKENI. CDR3 length equals 14 residues. In DNA form, the CDR3 reads TGTGCCAGCTCACCACTAGCGGGGACTTACGAGCAGTACGTC. Encoded protein: CASSPLAGTYEQYV.

V is TRBV14 and J is TRBJ2-1; 8 positions agree with TRBD2. Germline V gene lookup returns CDR1 SGHDN and CDR2 FVKESK. This CDR3 is built from 18 residues. V shed 0 bases and J 3 bases; nucleotides not matched to a gene: 10. This chain's CDR3 is CASSQDGGRLYYYNEQFF. The DNA of the CDR3 is TGTGCCAGCAGCCAAGATGGCGGGAGGCTCTACTACTACAATGAGCAGTTCTTC.

This clone was counted once. The chain is built from TRBV5-5 and TRBJ1-1; 9 bases are a match to TRBD1. The V gene end was trimmed by 7 bases and the J gene end by 6 bases; junction bases not matched to a gene: 10. Looked up from germline, CDR1 is SGHKS and CDR2 is YYEKEE (reference sequence). This CDR3 has 14 residues. Here the CDR3 reads CASRTGVVRAEAFF. CDR3 sequence (DNA): TGTGCCAGCCGGACAGGGGTGGTGAGAGCTGAAGCTTTCTTT.

The chain combines TRBV4-2 with TRBJ2-3; 10 positions agree with TRBD2. This CDR3 has 17 amino acids. Trimming cost V 3 bases and J 0 bases; bases outside gene matches: 6. Germline V gene lookup returns CDR1 LGHNA and CDR2 YNFKEQ. The CDR3 region is CASSQGSGGPSTDTQYF. In nucleotides, the CDR3 is TGTGCCAGCAGCCAGGGTAGCGGGGGGCCTAGCACAGATACGCAGTATTTT.

This sequence joins TRBV11-2 and TRBJ1-1, with a weak D call TRBD1 (5 bases). Trimming took 5 bases from V and 2 from J, leaving 9 bases between them. Germline lookup yields CDR1 SGHAT and CDR2 FQNNGV. This CDR3 region has 13 residues. The chain's CDR3 is CASSATVNTEAFF. In nucleotides, the CDR3 is TGTGCCAGCAGCGCGACAGTTAACACTGAAGCTTTCTTT.

The chain employs TRBV5-8 and TRBJ2-5; TRBD2 might be the D (5 bases). From germline, CDR1 is SGHTS and CDR2 YDEGEE. V lost 0 bases, J lost 7 bases, and 10 bases lay in between. The CDR3 sequence is 13 residues long. In nucleotides, the CDR3 is TGTGCCAGCAGCTTGGTTGATCGGGGGACCCAGTACTTC. It specifies CASSLVDRGTQYF.

This clone was found once. The rearrangement links TRBV7-2 to TRBJ2-1, with a weak D call TRBD2 (5 bases). The germline V gene has CDR1 SGHTA and CDR2 FQGNSA. V shed 1 base and J shed 7 bases, with 11 bases lying between them. CDR3 length equals 14 residues. The CDR3 bases are TGTGCCAGCAGCTTAGTCCTAGCAGCAAATGAGCAGTTCTTC. Translating gives CASSLVLAANEQFF.

This clone was observed a handful of times. The chain joins TRBV11-3 to TRBJ1-1; 9 bases line up with TRBD1. Unmatched junction bases numbered 15, after V lost 4 bases and J lost 12 bases. Germline V gives CDR1 SGHNT, CDR2 YENEEA. This CDR3 comprises 15 residues. The CDR3, as DNA: TGTGCCAGCAGCTCAGGATCCGGGACAGGGCTTGGAACTTTCTTT. This codes for CASSSGSGTGLGTFF.

This chain links TRBV5-8 with TRBJ2-7; 8 bases are a match to TRBD1. The CDR3 has 13 amino acids. Trimming at V came to 1 base and at J to 5 bases, leaving 2 bases not matched to a gene. The germline V gene encodes CDR1 SGHTS and CDR2 YDEGEE. CDR3 region: CASSLTGGDEQYF. The CDR3 nucleotides are TGTGCCAGCAGCTTGACAGGGGGTGACGAGCAGTACTTC.

This chain joins TRBV15 and TRBJ2-1; the match to TRBD2 covers 11 bases. Germline V lookup: CDR1 LNHNV, CDR2 YYDKDF (reference sequence). This CDR3 is 15 amino acids long. J gave up 6 bases and V 5 bases, and 6 bases lay outside the gene matches. In DNA, the CDR3 is TGTGCCACCAGCTCCATAGCGGGAGGGCCCAATGAGCAGTTCTTC. This codes for CATSSIAGGPNEQFF.

The chain links TRBV6-2 or TRBV6-3 to TRBJ1-6; no firm D call. V was shortened by 4 bases and J by 12 bases, with 16 bases between the two germline ends. Germline CDR1 MNHEY, CDR2 SVGEGT. The length of the CDR3 is 14 residues. CDR3 sequence: CASSLGGIIQPLHF. The CDR3, as DNA: TGTGCCAGCAGTTTGGGAGGCATAATTCAACCCCTCCACTTT.

CDR3 residues: CASSFAGIYNEQFF. Here the CDR3 DNA reads TGTGCCAGCAGCTTTGCGGGGATATACAATGAGCAGTTCTTC. V usage is TRBV7-2 and J usage is TRBJ2-1, with D possibly TRBD2 on 6 matching bases. V gave up 3 bases and J gave up 4 bases, with 10 bases separating them. Per germline, CDR1 SGHTA and CDR2 FQGNSA. CDR3 length equals 14 residues. The whole variable domain, remainder taken from reference TRBV7-2 and TRBJ2-1, is GAGVSQSPSNKVTEKGKDVELRCDPISGHTALYWYRQSLGQGLEFLIYFQGNSAPDKSGLPSDRFSAERTGGSVSTLTIQRTQQEDSAVYLCASSFAGIYNEQFFGPGTRLTVL.

The J gene is TRBJ1-1, the V gene TRBV29-1, with D perhaps matching TRBD1 (6 bases). The germline gives CDR1 SQVTM, CDR2 ANQGSEA. This CDR3 region has 13 residues. Between the trimmed V and J ends, which lost 6 bases and 6 bases, there was a span of 17 bases. CDR3 DNA sequence: TGCAGCGTACGACAGGCGACTGGGGCTGAAGCTTTCTTT. Translation: CSVRQATGAEAFF.